This T cell receptor (beta chain) stems from a study of post-analysis software for immune sequencing data (dated by TCRdb to about 2015). Study-wide context: Recorded disease courses included relapsing-remitting, secondary progressive and progressive-relapsing multiple sclerosis, with some patients lacking subtype annotation. A subset of samples was prepared in parallel using single-end sample barcoding, then pooled and co-amplified after Illumina adapter ligation. The patient repertoires were compared against 11 previously published healthy control repertoires obtained from donors aged 6 to 25 years. General study outcomes and caveats: Patients showed significantly higher frequencies than controls for a handful of TRBV segments, among them TRBV5-6, TRBV5-1 and TRBV20-1. The control group was slightly older than the multiple sclerosis patient group. Significantly lower normalized Chao1 diversity was found in multiple sclerosis patients than in controls, suggesting substantial peripheral T-cell clonal expansion. Strong co-clustering of samples prepared in the same batch was shown by direct clustering with F measure, prompting a batch-effect correction.

Preparation of the library involved PCR. Data came from an Illumina HiSeq 2500. Unique molecular identifiers were incorporated into TCR beta cDNA libraries to reduce PCR and sequencing biases. About 500,000 cDNA molecules were obtained per 1 to 10 million input T cells, so each molecule approximated one T cell. The patient libraries were prepared and sequenced with the same protocol used for the earlier healthy control dataset. Samples belonging to the same batch were prepared together, multiplexed and sequenced on a shared HiSeq lane. On the authors' methods: MIGEC was used to process the raw barcoded reads, and molecular identifier groups with only a single read were discarded before consensus assembly and CDR3 extraction. VDJtools was used for post-analysis of the clonotype tables, and diversity was normalized by down-sampling every dataset to the size of the smallest sample. Repertoire overlap clustering matched CDR3 amino acid but not nucleotide sequences to correct batch-related cross-sample contamination. Clones were called with MiXCR by TCRdb after fastp trimmed the public reads at Q25, and only in-frame beta chains were retained. Rows are combined by CDR3 protein, so each entry shows the most common genes and DNA. None of the V and J calls come from the authors' own analysis; TCRdb made them. The sample table contains hundreds of thousands of distinct CDR3 sequences; only one count was recorded for around 60% of them. The ten top clones hold around 11% of the sample.

According to the germline V gene (reference sequence), CDR1 reads SGHKS and CDR2 reads YYEKEE. Its CDR3 holds 15 amino acids, cysteine through phenylalanine. CDR3 DNA is the only sequence kept; it has 45 bases, read in frame from the first base. As concerns this clonotype: Its antigen is still unknown. Mismatch with germline at one junction end may stem from a read error.

To demonstrate the VDJtools post-analysis software, TCR beta repertoires were profiled from the peripheral blood of 10 to 15 young patients with multiple sclerosis. Multiple sclerosis patients were children and adolescents aged about 6 to 16 years. The chain is made from TRBV5-5 and TRBJ1-1, with the D gene not clear enough to name. The TCR sequence derives from a girl aged 2-10 years with multiple sclerosis. The sample comprised blood. The CDR3 is CASSLGEQRNAEAFF. The sequence in DNA is TGTGCCAGCAGCTTGGGCGAACAAAGGAACGCTGAAGCTTTCTTT.